This TCR beta chain is drawn from a study of cytomegalovirus exposure and HLA in healthy donors. Study-wide findings and caveats: Testing in vitro showed a few CMV-associated chains specific for CMV antigens.

The germline V gene encodes CDR1 MGHDK and CDR2 SYGVNS. The CDR3 is 15 residues long. Primers included in the PCR were 60 Vbeta and 13 Jbeta primers. Original processing methods: Later analysis identified 65 million to 80 million unique TCR beta chains, about 10 million shared. Here immunoSEQ multiplex PCR was the method, and the copy in TCRdb shows in-frame clones only, minus some. V and J calls and clone size are given by that table; D and trimming were obtained from the DNA. The sample lists over 95,000 clones, 76% seen once, with 2% in the top ten. This clone was observed a handful of times. The antigen is not known. One junction end disagrees with the germline gene, perhaps due to a read error.

This chain connects TRBV25-1 to TRBJ1-1; a weak D match, TRBD1 (5 bases). The TCR was taken from a man aged 35-49 years in good health and CMV-seronegative. The source material was PBMCs. This CDR3 is CASQREGTWNSEAFF. CDR3 sequence (DNA): TGTGCCAGCCAAAGGGAGGGGACGTGGAACTCTGAAGCTTTCTTT.